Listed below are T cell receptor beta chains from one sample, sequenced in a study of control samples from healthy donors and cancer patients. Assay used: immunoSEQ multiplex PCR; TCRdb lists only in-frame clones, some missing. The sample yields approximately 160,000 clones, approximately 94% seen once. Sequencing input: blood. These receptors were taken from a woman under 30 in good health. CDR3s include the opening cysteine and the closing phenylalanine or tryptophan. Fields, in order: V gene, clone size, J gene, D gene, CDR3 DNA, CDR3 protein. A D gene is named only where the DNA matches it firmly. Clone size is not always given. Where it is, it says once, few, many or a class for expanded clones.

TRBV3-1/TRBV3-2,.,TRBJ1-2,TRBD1,TGTGCCAGCAGCCACTGGACAGGGACTAACTATGGCTACACCTTC,CASSHWTGTNYGYTF
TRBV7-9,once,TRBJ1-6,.,TGTGCCAGCAGCGACGGGACGGCTAATTCACCCCTCCACTTT,CASSDGTANSPLHF
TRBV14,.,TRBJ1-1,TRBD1,TGTGCCAGCAGCCCTTACCAGGGGGGGGCTTTCTTT,CASSPYQGGAFF
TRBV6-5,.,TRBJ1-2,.,TGTGCCAGCAGTTACGGGGTCGGCTACACCTTC,CASSYGVGYTF
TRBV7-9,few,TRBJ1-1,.,TGTGCCAGCAGCCATGATGGTTACACTGAAGCTTTCTTT,CASSHDGYTEAFF
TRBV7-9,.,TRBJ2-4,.,TGTGCCAGCGGCCAGTGGCGGGGTGGGATTCTCCCTAACATTCAGTACTTC,CASGQWRGGILPNIQYF
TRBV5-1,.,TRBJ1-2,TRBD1,TGCGCCAGCAGCTTGGACAGGGGACCCTATGGCTACACCTTC,CASSLDRGPYGYTF
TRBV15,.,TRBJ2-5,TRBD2,TGTGCCACCAGCGGATATACCGTAGCGGGCGGAGAGACCCAGTACTTC,CATSGYTVAGGETQYF
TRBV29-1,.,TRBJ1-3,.,TGCAGCGCTGTAACGGGGAACGGAAACACCATATATTTT,CSAVTGNGNTIYF
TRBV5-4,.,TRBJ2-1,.,TGTGCCAGCAGCTTGGTCAATCTGCAGTTCTTC,CASSLVNLQFF
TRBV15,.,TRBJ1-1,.,TGTGCCACCAGCGGACGAATTAACACTGAAGCTTTCTTT,CATSGRINTEAFF
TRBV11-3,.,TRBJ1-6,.,TGTGCCAGCAGCTTAGATCGGCCCCAGCCCCTCCACTTT,CASSLDRPQPLHF
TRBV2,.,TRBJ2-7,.,TGTGCCAGCAAGAGTGTCGAGCAGTACTTC,CASKSVEQYF
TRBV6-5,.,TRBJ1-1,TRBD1,TGTGCCAGCAGCCGAGAACAGGGGTCGAGTACTGAAGCTTTCTTT,CASSREQGSSTEAFF
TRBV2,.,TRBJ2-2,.,TGTGCCAGCAGTACCGACTCTGACGGGGAGCTGTTTTTT,CASSTDSDGELFF
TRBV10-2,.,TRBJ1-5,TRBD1,TGCGCCAGCAGTGACCAGACAGGGCTGGGGCAGCCCCAGCATTTT,CASSDQTGLGQPQHF
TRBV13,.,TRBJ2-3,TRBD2,TGTGCCAGCAGCTTCCGCCAGACTAGCGGGGGCACAGATACGCAGTATTTT,CASSFRQTSGGTDTQYF
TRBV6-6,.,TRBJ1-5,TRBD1,TGTGCCAGCAGCCAGGGGGCCAATCAGCCCCAGCATTTT,CASSQGANQPQHF
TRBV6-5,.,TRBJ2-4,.,TGTGCCAGCAGCCCCGCCGGATCAGTAAACATTCAGTACTTC,CASSPAGSVNIQYF
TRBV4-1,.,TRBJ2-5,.,TGCGCCAGCAGCCAACCCTACATAGGAGGAGGGGAGGAGACCCAGTACTTC,CASSQPYIGGGEETQYF
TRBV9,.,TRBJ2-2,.,TGTGCCAGCAGCGTAGGAGGAGTTGGAACCGGGGAGCTGTTTTTT,CASSVGGVGTGELFF
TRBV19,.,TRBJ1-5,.,TGTGCCAGTAGCATGATCGGGAGGAGATTTAGCAATCAGCCCCAGCATTTT,CASSMIGRRFSNQPQHF
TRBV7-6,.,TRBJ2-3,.,TGTGCCAGCAGGAAAGGTCGGGGCTCAGTGACAGATACGCAGTATTTT,CASRKGRGSVTDTQYF
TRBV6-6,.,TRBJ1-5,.,TGTGCCAGCAGACCACCGGGGGATAGGGATCAGCCCCAGCATTTT,CASRPPGDRDQPQHF
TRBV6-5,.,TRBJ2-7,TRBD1,TGTGCCACCTCCATGGGACAGACTTCGGAGCAGTACTTC,CATSMGQTSEQYF
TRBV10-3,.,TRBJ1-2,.,TGTGCCATCAGTGAGTTTAGATCTAACTATGGCTACACCTTC,CAISEFRSNYGYTF
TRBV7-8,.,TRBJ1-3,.,TGTGCCATCCGAGGGGCCCGGGACTCTGGAAACACCATATATTTT,CAIRGARDSGNTIYF
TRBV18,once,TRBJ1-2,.,TGTGCCAGCTCACCGTGGGAGAGCTTACACTATGGCTACACCTTC,CASSPWESLHYGYTF
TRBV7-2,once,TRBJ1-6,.,TGTGCCAGCAGCCGGGACCCACGCTCCTATAATTCACCCCTCCACTTT,CASSRDPRSYNSPLHF
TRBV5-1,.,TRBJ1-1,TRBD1,TGCGCCAGCAGCTTCCGGGACAGTAAACTGAACACTGAAGCTTTCTTT,CASSFRDSKLNTEAFF
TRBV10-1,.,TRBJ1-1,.,TGCGCCACCCGGGTGGGGATGAACACTGAAGCTTTCTTT,CATRVGMNTEAFF
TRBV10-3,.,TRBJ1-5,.,TGTGCCATCAGTGAGTCGGGGGGGCGTGGACTGCAGCCCCAGCATTTT,CAISESGGRGLQPQHF
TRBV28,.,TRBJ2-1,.,TGTGCCAGCAGTTTGCGGTCTGGGCAGTTCTTC,CASSLRSGQFF
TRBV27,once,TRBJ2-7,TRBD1,TGTGCCAGCAGTTCGATTCCGGGACAGCCTCCCGGGGTTTACGAGCAGTACTTC,CASSSIPGQPPGVYEQYF
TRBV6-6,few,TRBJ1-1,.,TGTGCCAGCAGTTACAGAGGCGAAGGGAACACTGAAGCTTTCTTT,CASSYRGEGNTEAFF
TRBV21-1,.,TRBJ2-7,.,TGTGCCAGCAGCCCGGAACGTAACGAGCAGTACTTC,CASSPERNEQYF
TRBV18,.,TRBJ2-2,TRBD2,TGTGCCAGCTCTCTTAGCGGGAGGGCCACCGGGGAGCTGTTTTTT,CASSLSGRATGELFF
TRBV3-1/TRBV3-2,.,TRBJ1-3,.,TGTGCCAGCAGCCAAGATCATGGGAGTGGAAACACCATATATTTT,CASSQDHGSGNTIYF
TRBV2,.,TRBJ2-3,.,TGTGCCAGCAGTGAGCGTACCAGCACAGATACGCAGTATTTT,CASSERTSTDTQYF
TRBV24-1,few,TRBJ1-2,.,TGTGCCACCAGTGATTTCCCAACCAGAGGCTACACCTTC,CATSDFPTRGYTF
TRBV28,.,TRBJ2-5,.,TGTGCCAGCACCCTAGTCGGGGGTCAAGAGACCCAGTACTTC,CASTLVGGQETQYF
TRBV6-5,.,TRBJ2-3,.,TGTGCCAGCTCCCGGGGTAGCCGTTCCACAGATACGCAGTATTTT,CASSRGSRSTDTQYF
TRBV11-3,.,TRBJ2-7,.,TGTGCCAGCAGTGCCCGGGGGTTATCCTACGAGCAGTACTTC,CASSARGLSYEQYF
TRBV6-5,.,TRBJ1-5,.,TGTGCCAGCAGTTACCGAAACGGCAATCAGCCCCAGCATTTT,CASSYRNGNQPQHF
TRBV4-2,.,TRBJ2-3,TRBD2,TGTGCCAGCAGCCCCAGACTAGCAACCAGCACAGATACGCAGTATTTT,CASSPRLATSTDTQYF
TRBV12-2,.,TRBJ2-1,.,TGTGCAAGTCGTAGGAAGGAGCCAGCGGACTACAATGAGCAGTTCTTC,CASRRKEPADYNEQFF
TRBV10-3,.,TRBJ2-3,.,TGTGCCATCAGTGATAGGGACTTGACCACAGATACGCAGTATTTT,CAISDRDLTTDTQYF
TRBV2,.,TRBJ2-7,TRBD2,TGTGCCAGCAATAGCGGGAGCTACGAGCAGTACTTC,CASNSGSYEQYF
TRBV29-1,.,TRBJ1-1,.,TGCAGCGTCAAGGGCAGGCTCGCCACTGAAGCTTTCTTT,CSVKGRLATEAFF
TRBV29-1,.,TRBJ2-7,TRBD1,TGCAGCGTTGAAGAAGACAGGGGGGCCTACGAGCAGTACTTC,CSVEEDRGAYEQYF
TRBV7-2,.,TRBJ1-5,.,TGTGCCAGCAGCTTAACTAGACGCGGACAGCCCCAGCATTTT,CASSLTRRGQPQHF